Included here is one TCR beta chain sequence, with context. The antigen is not known. The source of the sample is a study of shared clonotypes between healthy human individuals. At the level of the study: Used for every donor were three CD4 naive, three CD4 memory, two CD8 naive and one CD8 memory plate.

Study results and limitations: Generation probabilities were higher for clonotypes shared across all four sorted-subset donors than for unshared ones. Shared clonotypes: roughly 4.5% naive CD4, about 3.5% naive CD8, under 2.5% memory CD4, 0.4% to 0.5% memory CD8.

At the deep level, the assay was run. Here immunoSEQ multiplex PCR was the method, and the copy in TCRdb shows in-frame clones only, minus some. This table has about 2 million clones, less than 95% appearing once. Positive CCR7 selection of CD45RO-negative cells yielded the naive CD8 cells, and terminally differentiated effector memory CD45RA+ cells were excluded. Trimming took 1 base from V and 3 from J, leaving 12 bases between them. Germline CDR1 is SEHNR and CDR2 is FQNEAQ (reference sequence). The CDR3 sequence is 15 residues long. The sequence derives from a man younger than 35 in good health. The rearrangement uses TRBV7-9 and TRBJ2-5; tentatively, D is TRBD1 (6 bases). Sequenced input: naive CD8+ T cells sorted from blood. The CDR3 sequence is CASSLVRDTKETQYF. Written as DNA, the CDR3 is TGTGCCAGCAGCTTAGTAAGGGACACCAAAGAGACCCAGTACTTC.